Shown below are 13 T cell receptor beta chains from a single sample sequenced in a study of regulatory T cells in long-lasting Graves disease. Arm-PCR of CDR3 regions and iRepertoire HTBI primers were the basis on which TCR beta libraries were built. TCRdb re-called the multiplex PCR reads with MiXCR, one entry per CDR3 protein. The sample lists about 220,000 distinct CDR3 sequences; about 18% were seen once. Specified time point: newly diagnosed GD, antithyroid drugs for less than 3 months. PBMCs provided the RNA from which the TCR library was made. Source: peripheral blood mononuclear cells (PBMCs), taken at new diagnosis, from a patient treated with antithyroid drugs. These receptor sequences come from a female donor with Graves disease.

This clonotype was recorded at least ten times. The V call is TRBV24-1, the J call TRBJ2-5; D remains ambiguous. CDR1 and CDR2 from the germline V gene are KGHDR and SFDVKD. The CDR3 length is 15 residues. V lost 3 bases and J lost 1, with 11 bases in between. The CDR3 DNA reads as TGTGCCACCAGTGATAGGAGCAATCCCCAAGAGACCCAGTACTTC. Translated: CATSDRSNPQETQYF.

This clonotype was picked up a small number of times. V is TRBV7-2 and J is TRBJ2-2; D ambiguous. Looked up from germline, CDR1 is SGHTA and CDR2 is FQGNSA. Between the trimmed V and J ends, which lost 3 bases and 1 base, there was a span of 6 bases. The CDR3 is 14 amino acids. DNA for the CDR3: TGTGCCAGCAGCTTCTTACTGAACACCGGGGAGCTGTTTTTT. This translates into CASSFLLNTGELFF.

The chain links TRBV12-3 or TRBV12-4 to TRBJ2-5; D is undetermined. CDR3 length: 13 amino acids. V was cut by 1 base and J by 7 bases, with 10 bases left in between. The CDR3 protein is CASSLGVSATQYF. CDR3 in DNA: TGTGCCAGCAGTTTAGGGGTCTCCGCGACCCAGTACTTC.

This clonotype showed up just a few times. The V and J genes are TRBV7-9 and TRBJ2-3; D is perhaps TRBD1 (5 bases). Looked up from germline, CDR1 is SEHNR and CDR2 is FQNEAQ (reference sequence). This CDR3 comprises 11 residues. V was clipped by 7 bases and J by 5 bases, with 7 bases between them. CDR3 region: CASTQGDTQYF. In DNA, the CDR3 is TGTGCCAGCACCCAGGGAGATACGCAGTATTTT.

This clonotype was seen at least ten times. This sequence joins TRBV3-1 and TRBJ2-3; D is perhaps TRBD2 (7 bases). Germline V gene lookup returns CDR1 LGHDT and CDR2 YNNKEL (reference sequence). This CDR3 contains 16 residues. V was trimmed by 4 bases and J by 4 bases, leaving 18 bases between them. CDR3 residues: CASSPPGGQGSDTQYF. Here the CDR3 DNA reads TGTGCCAGCAGCCCCCCCGGGGGGCAGGGGTCAGATACGCAGTATTTT.

The chain is built from TRBV28 and TRBJ2-2, with D tentatively TRBD1 (6 bases). CDR1 is MDHEN and CDR2 is SYDVKM in the germline V gene. This CDR3 is built from 16 residues. The germline V and J ends were trimmed by 2 bases and 4 bases, with 14 bases remaining between them. CDR3 loop: CASSLPGDQSTGELFF. In DNA, the CDR3 is TGTGCCAGCAGTTTACCAGGGGATCAATCCACCGGGGAGCTGTTTTTT.

The CDR3 sequence is CASSISWDGYTF. The CDR3 DNA is TGTGCCAGTAGTATATCGTGGGACGGCTACACCTTC. The chain combines TRBV19 with TRBJ1-2, with D perhaps matching TRBD1 (5 bases). The V gene lost 2 bases and the J gene lost 8 bases, with 9 bases spanning the gap. Germline CDR1 LNHDA, CDR2 SQIVND (reference sequence). The CDR3 is 12 amino acids.

At least ten counts were recorded for this clonotype. This chain links TRBV20-1 with TRBJ1-2; the match to TRBD1 covers 11 bases. The CDR3 contains 15 residues. Trimming removed 1 base from V and 3 bases from J; junction bases left unmatched: 4. CDR1 is DFQATT and CDR2 is SNEGSKA in the germline V gene (reference sequence). The CDR3: CSARGTGGADYGYTF. The CDR3 nucleotides read TGCAGTGCTAGAGGGACAGGGGGCGCCGACTATGGCTACACCTTC.

This chain uses TRBV12-3 or TRBV12-4 with TRBJ2-1, with a possible D match to TRBD2 (5 bases). Trimming shortened V by 0 bases and J by 10 bases, and 10 bases separated the two germline ends. The CDR3 extends over 13 amino acids. The CDR3 loop is CASSLAGVGEQFF. CDR3 DNA: TGTGCCAGCAGTTTAGCGGGAGTGGGCGAGCAGTTCTTC.

This clonotype appeared many times. This CDR3 reads CASSPPLGLAVAIGTGELFF. The CDR3 coding sequence is TGTGCCAGCAGTCCCCCGTTGGGACTAGCGGTAGCAATTGGTACCGGGGAGCTGTTTTTT. The chain recombines TRBV12-3 or TRBV12-4 with TRBJ2-2, with 11 positions matching TRBD2. CDR3 length: 20 amino acids. Germline trimming cut 5 bases from V and 5 bases from J; bases unmatched to any gene: 19.

The CDR3, as DNA: TGTGCCAGCTCACCACCGATCCAAGAGACCCAGTACTTC. Its protein product is CASSPPIQETQYF. The chain recombines TRBV18 with TRBJ2-5; D is uncertain. V lost 0 bases to trimming and J lost 1 base, with 3 bases between them. CDR3 length equals 13 residues. Germline V gene data show CDR1 as KGHSH and CDR2 as LQKENI.

The V gene is TRBV24-1, the J gene TRBJ1-2, with D tentatively TRBD1 (6 bases). Germline values: CDR1 KGHDR, CDR2 SFDVKD. CDR3 length: 15 amino acids. V was clipped by 3 bases and J by 2 bases, with 12 bases between them. This chain's CDR3 is CATSDPTGGNYGYTF. CDR3 in DNA: TGTGCCACCAGTGATCCGACAGGAGGGAACTATGGCTACACCTTC.

This clonotype was counted many times. V is TRBV20-1 and J is TRBJ2-1; 7 nucleotides align to TRBD2. V shed 2 bases and J 9 bases; nucleotides not matched to a gene: 13. The CDR3 runs 15 residues. The germline CDR1 and CDR2 sequences are DFQATT and SNEGSKA (reference sequence). The CDR3 protein is CSARSSGTIGSEQFF. The DNA of the CDR3 is TGCAGTGCTAGATCTTCCGGGACTATAGGAAGTGAGCAGTTCTTC.